These 21 T cell receptor beta chains were all obtained from the same sample, sequenced in a study of Ad26.COV2.S vaccination and SARS-CoV-2 variants. Measured with immunoSEQ multiplex PCR; TCRdb has only the in-frame clones, and not every one. The sample lists about 350,000 clones, about 88% occurring once. Stated treatment: over 15 received Ad26.COV2.S at low or high dose, single or two shots; roughly 5 received placebo; per-sample allocation not given. Day 63 after the first vaccine or placebo injection was the time point for sampling. The source was peripheral blood, collected in a trial of Ad26.COV2.S vaccine versus placebo. The receptors originated from a person between 18 and 60 years old who received the Ad26.COV2.S COVID-19 vaccine or a placebo.

J is TRBJ2-5 and V is TRBV19; D could derive from TRBD1 or TRBD2 (5 bases each). The CDR3 contains 14 residues. Trimming left V 2 bases short and J 1 base short, with 8 bases between. The germline CDR1 and CDR2 sequences are LNHDA and SQIVND (reference sequence). The CDR3 here is CASSITRGQETQYF. Here the CDR3 DNA reads TGTGCCAGTAGTATAACGAGGGGCCAAGAGACCCAGTACTTC.

The genes are TRBV11-2 and TRBJ2-1; 10 nucleotides agree with TRBD2. Germline CDR1 is SGHAT and CDR2 is FQNNGV. The CDR3 is 16 residues long. J was trimmed by 8 bases and V by 5 bases; bases with no gene match: 12. CDR3 residues: CASSLLSSGGVYEQFF. The CDR3 DNA sequence: TGTGCCAGCAGCCTACTCTCTAGCGGGGGTGTGTATGAGCAGTTCTTC.

J is TRBJ2-2 and V is TRBV30; D not resolved. Germline V gives CDR1 GTSNPN, CDR2 SVGIG (reference sequence). This CDR3 region has 13 residues. Trimming removed 4 bases at V and 7 bases at J, with 13 bases between. The CDR3 protein is CAWTTRTLGELFF. The CDR3 bases are TGTGCCTGGACGACACGCACCCTCGGGGAGCTGTTTTTT.

The chain has TRBV6-2 or TRBV6-3 and TRBJ1-1; 7 bases are shared with TRBD1. CDR3 length equals 14 residues. V lost 4 bases, J lost 6 bases, and 8 bases stayed unmatched. Looked up from germline, CDR1 is MNHEY and CDR2 is SVGEGT. DNA for the CDR3: TGTGCCAGCAGTTCAAGAACAGGGGCGGCTGAAGCTTTCTTT. This sequence encodes CASSSRTGAAEAFF.

This chain joins TRBV5-1 and TRBJ2-2; 11 nucleotides match TRBD2. Trimming at V came to 4 bases and at J to 6 bases, leaving 8 bases not matched to a gene. Germline-derived CDR1 and CDR2 are SGHRS and YFSETQ. The CDR3 spans 16 residues. The CDR3 sequence is CASSLLAGDKAGELFF. In nucleotides, the CDR3 is TGCGCCAGCAGCCTACTAGCGGGAGATAAGGCCGGGGAGCTGTTTTTT.

The chain couples TRBV6-5 to TRBJ1-6; D remains unclear. Deletions cut 6 bases from V and 7 bases from J, with 4 bases between. CDR1 is MNHEY and CDR2 is SVGAGI in the germline V gene. CDR3 length: 11 residues. Here the CDR3 reads CASRGNSPLHF. CDR3 nucleotide sequence: TGTGCCAGCAGGGGGAATTCACCCCTCCACTTT.

The chain joins TRBV9 to TRBJ2-7; D possibly corresponds to TRBD2 (6 bases). This CDR3 is built from 14 residues. CDR1 SGDLS and CDR2 YYNGEE come from the germline V gene. Trimming took 4 bases from V and 2 from J, leaving 13 bases between them. CDR3: CASSPSDYTYEQYF. The CDR3 DNA is TGTGCCAGCAGCCCCTCGGACTACACCTACGAGCAGTACTTC.

The V and J genes are TRBV29-1 and TRBJ1-1, with D perhaps TRBD1 (6 bases). The germline V and J ends were trimmed by 7 bases and 1 base, with 13 bases remaining between them. CDR1 is SQVTM, CDR2 ANQGSEA, per germline. This CDR3 comprises 13 residues. The chain's CDR3 is CSAGQTGNTEAFF. CDR3 DNA: TGCAGCGCCGGGCAGACAGGGAACACTGAAGCTTTCTTT.

The chain combines TRBV28 with TRBJ2-7; no reliable D call. This CDR3 has 15 amino acids. Deletions cut 1 base from V and 3 bases from J, with 13 bases between. Germline CDR1 reads MDHEN; CDR2 reads SYDVKM. The CDR3 is CASSLFPIRVYEQYF. CDR3 in DNA: TGTGCCAGCAGTTTATTCCCAATTCGGGTCTACGAGCAGTACTTC.

This clone was counted a few times. The chain links TRBV6-5 to TRBJ2-2; no definite D call. CDR3 length: 12 residues. Germline CDR1 reads MNHEY; CDR2 reads SVGAGI. V dropped 7 bases and J dropped 1 base, with 4 bases sitting between them. CDR3 protein: CASTKNTGELFF. CDR3 sequence (DNA): TGTGCCAGCACGAAGAACACCGGGGAGCTGTTTTTT.

The rearrangement links TRBV6-5 to TRBJ1-1; TRBD1 is a possible D gene (6 bases). V shed 8 bases and J shed 1 base, with 11 bases lying between them. The CDR3 has 13 amino acids. Germline CDR1 MNHEY, CDR2 SVGAGI. The CDR3 DNA is TGTGCCAGCCTTAAACAGGGGAACACTGAAGCTTTCTTT. It encodes CASLKQGNTEAFF.

The V and J genes are TRBV19 and TRBJ2-2; tentatively, D is TRBD2 (6 bases). The CDR3 is made up of 14 amino acids. V was pared by 6 bases and J by 4 bases, with 12 bases between. Germline lookup yields CDR1 LNHDA and CDR2 SQIVND (reference sequence). CDR3 amino acids: CASRARDFTGELFF. The CDR3 coding sequence is TGTGCCAGTAGAGCCCGGGACTTCACCGGGGAGCTGTTTTTT.

The V gene is TRBV28, the J gene TRBJ2-7; TRBD2 aligns across 8 bases. This CDR3 contains 16 residues. Germline trimming cut 5 bases from V and 3 bases from J; bases unmatched to any gene: 12. The germline V gene encodes CDR1 MDHEN and CDR2 SYDVKM. CDR3 region: CASSLDYERELYEQYF. CDR3 nucleotides: TGTGCCAGCAGTCTCGACTACGAGCGGGAGCTCTACGAGCAGTACTTC.

The chain has TRBV6-4 and TRBJ2-7, with 7 nucleotides matching TRBD1. The V gene end was trimmed by 7 bases and the J gene end by 6 bases; junction bases not matched to a gene: 9. The CDR3 is 13 amino acids. Germline-derived CDR1 and CDR2 are MRHNA and SNTAGT. The CDR3 region has the DNA TGTGCCAGCAAGGAGACAGGGAAGACCGAGCAGTACTTC. The encoded protein is CASKETGKTEQYF.

V is TRBV7-9 and J is TRBJ1-2; 7 nucleotides match TRBD1. Losses at the gene ends were 1 base for V and 12 bases for J; bases not matched to a gene: 17. The germline V gene encodes CDR1 SEHNR and CDR2 FQNEAQ (reference sequence). The CDR3 has 16 residues. CDR3 sequence reads: CASSLVPETGSTEDTF. The CDR3 DNA follows: TGTGCCAGCAGCTTAGTACCGGAGACAGGGAGTACGGAGGACACCTTC. Filled out from reference TRBV7-9 and TRBJ1-2, the complete variable domain reads DTGVSQNPRHKITKRGQNVTFRCDPISEHNRLYWYRQTLGQGPEFLTYFQNEAQLEKSRLLSDRFSAERPKGSFSTLEIQRTEQGDSAMYLCASSLVPETGSTEDTFGSGTRLTVV.

The chain has TRBV7-8 and TRBJ2-7, with 9 bases aligning to TRBD1. The V gene end was trimmed by 6 bases and the J gene end by 5 bases; junction bases not matched to a gene: 8. This CDR3 region has 14 residues. Looked up from germline, CDR1 is SGHVS and CDR2 is FQNEAQ. CDR3 residues: CASSLTGGFDEQYF. The CDR3 nucleotides are TGTGCCAGCAGTCTGACAGGGGGGTTCGACGAGCAGTACTTC.

V gene TRBV7-2 combines with J gene TRBJ2-5; 8 nucleotides align to TRBD1. Germline V lookup: CDR1 SGHTA, CDR2 FQGNSA. The CDR3 sequence is 18 residues long. J lost 7 bases, V lost 2 bases, and 18 bases had no gene match. In nucleotides, the CDR3 is TGTGCCAGCAGCTTACCAGGGGGCCATGGGATAAAGACTGGGACCCAGTACTTC. It yields the protein CASSLPGGHGIKTGTQYF.

The chain employs TRBV5-1 and TRBJ1-2; TRBD1 matches 7 bases. The CDR3 is 14 residues long. Germline CDR1 reads SGHRS; CDR2 reads YFSETQ. The ends lost 7 bases at V and 1 base at J; junction bases unmatched: 7. The CDR3 DNA follows: TGCGCCAGCTCCCTTACAGGGGTTAACTATGGCTACACCTTC. This encodes CASSLTGVNYGYTF.

CDR3 residues: CASSWTQDTDTQYF. The CDR3 DNA sequence: TGTGCCAGCAGCTGGACTCAGGACACAGATACGCAGTATTTT. The gene calls are TRBV7-2 and TRBJ2-3, with a weak D call TRBD2 (5 bases). With 4 bases removed from V and 2 bases from J, the gap between germline ends came to 10 bases. The CDR3 extends over 14 amino acids. The germline CDR1 and CDR2 sequences are SGHTA and FQGNSA. The full variable domain, completed using reference TRBV7-2 and TRBJ2-3, is GAGVSQSPSNKVTEKGKDVELRCDPISGHTALYWYRQSLGQGLEFLIYFQGNSAPDKSGLPSDRFSAERTGGSVSTLTIQRTQQEDSAVYLCASSWTQDTDTQYFGPGTRLTVL.

The rearrangement joins TRBV9 to TRBJ1-1; TRBD1 matches at 7 bases. The germline V gene has CDR1 SGDLS and CDR2 YYNGEE. Unmatched junction bases numbered 11, after V lost 0 bases and J lost 3 bases. This CDR3 is built from 17 residues. The DNA of the CDR3 is TGTGCCAGCAGCGTAGATGCCCCGCAACAGGGGTACACTGAAGCTTTCTTT. This gives the protein CASSVDAPQQGYTEAFF.

The rearrangement joins TRBV24-1 to TRBJ2-5, with 8 bases identical to TRBD1. Germline lookup yields CDR1 KGHDR and CDR2 SFDVKD. CDR3 length: 16 amino acids. V shed 3 bases, J shed 3 bases, and the junction held 8 bases outside the gene matches. DNA of the CDR3: TGTGCCACCAGTGATCGCTGGGACAGGTCAAAAGAGACCCAGTACTTC. It codes for CATSDRWDRSKETQYF.